One and the same sample provided the 32 T cell receptor beta chains below, sequenced in a study of cytomegalovirus exposure and HLA in healthy donors. The PCR had 60 Vbeta and 13 Jbeta primers. Clones were read by immunoSEQ multiplex PCR, and TCRdb kept only the in-frame ones, dropping some. The sample records about 69,000 clones, about 73% being singletons. Sequenced sample: PBMCs. These receptors originate from a woman aged 55-69 years in good health and CMV-seropositive.

The chain couples TRBV7-3 to TRBJ2-7; 10 nucleotides agree with TRBD2. Losses at the gene ends were 5 bases for V and 2 bases for J; bases not matched to a gene: 3. CDR3 length equals 14 residues. CDR1 and CDR2 from the germline V gene are SGHTA and FQGTGA. The CDR3, as DNA: TGTGCCAGCAGCCCCCTAGCGGGGGCCTACGAGCAGTACTTC. Encoded protein: CASSPLAGAYEQYF.

This clone was seen a single time. The rearrangement joins TRBV29-1 to TRBJ2-1; 11 bases map to TRBD2. This CDR3 has 14 residues. Losses at the gene ends were 6 bases for V and 4 bases for J; bases not matched to a gene: 5. Per the germline V gene, CDR1 is SQVTM and CDR2 is ANQGSEA. The CDR3 protein is CSVALAGVYNEQFF. CDR3 nucleotide sequence: TGCAGCGTCGCACTAGCGGGGGTTTACAATGAGCAGTTCTTC.

This rearrangement joins TRBV30 to TRBJ2-7; D may be TRBD1 (5 bases). The CDR3 covers 13 residues. V dropped 1 base and J dropped 4 bases, with 11 bases sitting between them. CDR1 GTSNPN and CDR2 SVGIG come from the germline V gene (reference sequence). In DNA form, the CDR3 reads TGTGCCTGGAGTGGGGAAGGGGTTTACGAGCAGTACTTC. It is translated as CAWSGEGVYEQYF.

This chain uses TRBV27 with TRBJ2-7, with unresolved D. V was shortened by 3 bases and J by 0 bases, with 9 bases between the two germline ends. Germline V lookup: CDR1 MNHEY, CDR2 SMNVEV (reference sequence). The CDR3 is 14 residues long. The CDR3, as DNA: TGTGCCAGCAGTTTCGCAGGAAGCTCCTACGAGCAGTACTTC. This translates into CASSFAGSSYEQYF.

The rearrangement uses TRBV11-2 and TRBJ1-5, with 8 bases fitting TRBD1. Germline CDR1 and CDR2: SGHAT and FQNNGV. The CDR3 has 14 amino acids. Trimming removed 3 bases from V and 6 bases from J; junction bases left unmatched: 4. CDR3 protein: CASSLAGQGQPQHF. In DNA form, the CDR3 reads TGTGCCAGCAGCTTGGCCGGACAGGGTCAGCCCCAGCATTTT.

CDR3: CASRNSRTGGYEQYF. CDR3 bases: TGTGCCAGCAGGAATTCTAGGACAGGGGGATACGAGCAGTACTTC. This chain links TRBV6-1 with TRBJ2-7; 10 nucleotides line up with TRBD1. Germline V gene sequence: CDR1 MNHNS, CDR2 SASEGT. V shed 6 bases, J shed 4 bases, and the junction held 9 bases outside the gene matches. This CDR3 is built from 15 residues.

This clone has just a few counts. J is TRBJ2-2 and V is TRBV9, with TRBD2 identical over 8 bases. V trimming: 3 bases; J trimming: 5 bases; junction bases outside the gene matches: 6. CDR3 length: 15 amino acids. Germline assignment: CDR1 SGDLS and CDR2 YYNGEE. As DNA, the CDR3 is TGTGCCAGCAGCGGGGTAGCGGGGAGAACCGGGGAGCTGTTTTTT. As protein: CASSGVAGRTGELFF.

Concerning this clone itself: A read error may account for a junction end that differs from germline. This chain joins TRBV7-7 and TRBJ2-1; D is undetermined. CDR1 is SSHAT, CDR2 FNYEAQ, per germline (reference sequence). This CDR3 region has 13 residues. Here the CDR3 DNA reads TGTGCTAGCAGCTTAGATCTATTCAATGAGCAGTTCTTC. Translating gives CASSLDLFNEQFF.

This clone was seen a handful of times. The V gene is TRBV5-1, the J gene TRBJ1-1; D remains ambiguous. Germline values: CDR1 SGHRS, CDR2 YFSETQ. V lost 0 bases to trimming and J lost 1 base, with 7 bases between them. The CDR3 contains 14 residues. Here the CDR3 reads CASSLVRGNTEAFF. The CDR3 DNA is TGCGCCAGCAGCTTGGTGCGGGGGAACACTGAAGCTTTCTTT.

The rearrangement joins TRBV5-1 to TRBJ1-4; 7 positions agree with TRBD1. In germline, CDR1 is SGHRS, CDR2 YFSETQ. This CDR3 region has 13 residues. V lost 5 bases and J lost 4; bases outside the gene matches: 2. The CDR3 DNA follows: TGCGCCAGCAGGCGGGACAGTAATGAAAAACTGTTTTTT. Translation gives CASRRDSNEKLFF.

This clone was counted between two and nine times. V gene TRBV2 combines with J gene TRBJ2-7; unclear D gene. The CDR3 is 16 amino acids. Trimming stripped 1 base from V and 1 base from J, with 14 bases between. In germline, CDR1 is SNHLY, CDR2 FYNNEI. The CDR3 coding sequence is TGTGCCAGCAGTGAAGAGATGGAGCTTGGATCCTACGAGCAGTACTTC. Translated, it gives CASSEEMELGSYEQYF.

A word on this clone: An end of the junction does not agree with germline; a read error may underlie this. This specimen includes other DNA sequences encoding the same CDR3. V gene TRBV5-4 combines with J gene TRBJ2-6; 12 bases match TRBD2. This CDR3 comprises 18 residues. Per germline, CDR1 SGHNT and CDR2 YYREEE (reference sequence). The CDR3 nucleotides are TGTGCCAGCAGCTTGGCTAGCGGGGGGGTCGCTGGAGCCAACGTCCTGACTTTC. Protein: CASSLASGGVAGANVLTF.

J is TRBJ2-5 and V is TRBV4-1; the D is unclear. The CDR3 covers 16 residues. Trimming left V 8 bases short and J 1 base short, with 20 bases between. Germline V lookup: CDR1 MGHRA, CDR2 YSYEKL. The CDR3 bases are TGCGCCAGCCAACCCACCCCCGGCAGGATCCAAGAGACCCAGTACTTC. It translates to CASQPTPGRIQETQYF.

V gene TRBV5-1 combines with J gene TRBJ2-7; D is perhaps TRBD1 (5 bases). This CDR3 is built from 15 residues. CDR1 is SGHRS, CDR2 YFSETQ, per germline. Trimming took 0 bases from V and 2 from J, leaving 12 bases between them. Here the CDR3 DNA reads TGCGCCAGCAGCTTGGTTAAGGGGTCCACCTACGAGCAGTACTTC. As protein: CASSLVKGSTYEQYF.

The chain combines TRBV7-8 with TRBJ2-5; 11 bases map to TRBD2. Trimming cost V 3 bases and J 3 bases; bases outside gene matches: 9. From germline, CDR1 is SGHVS and CDR2 FQNEAQ. The CDR3 sequence is 17 residues long. CDR3 protein: CASSFHWGSGGEETQYF. Written as DNA, the CDR3 is TGTGCCAGCAGCTTTCATTGGGGTAGCGGGGGGGAAGAGACCCAGTACTTC.

CDR3 nucleotide sequence: TGTGCCAGCAGTGAAGCTGAGGGCGGCTACGAGCAGTACTTC. Its translation: CASSEAEGGYEQYF. This chain connects TRBV6-1 to TRBJ2-7; D perhaps matches TRBD2 (5 bases). V gave up 0 bases and J gave up 3 bases, with 9 bases separating them. The CDR3 length is 14 residues. Germline V lookup: CDR1 MNHNS, CDR2 SASEGT.

This clone was observed a few times. The rearrangement uses TRBV2 and TRBJ2-1, with D tentatively TRBD1 (5 bases). From germline, CDR1 is SNHLY and CDR2 FYNNEI. Trimming removed 5 bases at V and 12 bases at J, with 11 bases between. This CDR3 comprises 11 residues. DNA for the CDR3: TGTGCCAGCAGTCAGGACACCGGGCAGTTCTTC. This translates into CASSQDTGQFF. Supplemented by reference TRBV2 and TRBJ2-1, the full variable domain reads EPEVTQTPSHQVTQMGQEVILRCVPISNHLYFYWYRQILGQKVEFLVSFYNNEISEKSEIFDDQFSVERPDGSNFTLKIRSTKLEDSAMYFCASSQDTGQFFGPGTRLTVL.

This sequence joins TRBV7-9 and TRBJ2-1; 9 bases align to TRBD2. This CDR3 region has 15 residues. V trimming: 6 bases; J trimming: 11 bases; junction bases outside the gene matches: 14. Germline V gives CDR1 SEHNR, CDR2 FQNEAQ (reference sequence). The CDR3 sequence is CASRSLLGSGRKQFF. CDR3 DNA: TGTGCCAGCAGGTCACTATTAGGGAGCGGGAGGAAGCAGTTCTTC.

This clone was recorded a few times. V gene TRBV5-1 combines with J gene TRBJ2-3; weak D call: TRBD2 (6 bases). V lost 3 bases to trimming and J lost 5 bases, with 10 bases between them. CDR3 length equals 13 residues. Germline loops: CDR1 SGHRS, CDR2 YFSETQ. CDR3 sequence (DNA): TGCGCCAGCAGCTGGGGGACTCGAGATACGCAGTATTTT. It encodes CASSWGTRDTQYF.

The chain combines TRBV30 with TRBJ2-5; tentative D call: TRBD2 (5 bases). The CDR3 consists of 13 residues. V lost 1 base, J lost 5 bases, and 11 bases lay in between. From germline, CDR1 is GTSNPN and CDR2 SVGIG (reference sequence). The CDR3 DNA follows: TGTGCCTGGAGTGCCGGCGGCGGGGAGACCCAGTACTTC. It is translated as CAWSAGGGETQYF.

The DNA for the CDR3 is TGTGCCAGCAGTGAAATTACTAGCGGAAACACCGGGGAGCTGTTTTTT. This codes for CASSEITSGNTGELFF. The genes are TRBV2 and TRBJ2-2; the match to TRBD2 covers 8 bases. The J segment lost 2 bases and the V segment lost 2 bases, leaving 4 bases of the junction unmatched. This CDR3 is built from 16 residues. The V gene's germline CDR1 is SNHLY and CDR2 FYNNEI.

The chain has TRBV19 and TRBJ2-1, with TRBD1 matching 8 bases. Germline values: CDR1 LNHDA, CDR2 SQIVND (reference sequence). This CDR3 contains 14 residues. After removal of 6 bases from V and 7 bases from J, the junction contained 8 bases not matched to a gene. The CDR3: CASRGTGFRNEQFF. The CDR3 region has the DNA TGTGCCAGTAGAGGGACAGGTTTCAGAAATGAGCAGTTCTTC.

This chain uses TRBV11-3 with TRBJ2-6; TRBD1 is a possible D gene (5 bases). Germline assignment: CDR1 SGHNT and CDR2 YENEEA. The CDR3 is made up of 15 amino acids. V was shortened by 5 bases and J by 0 bases, with 8 bases between the two germline ends. DNA of the CDR3: TGTGCCAGCAGCCTCGACAGCTCTGGGGCCAACGTCCTGACTTTC. Translation: CASSLDSSGANVLTF.

The V gene is TRBV27, the J gene TRBJ2-1; 13 bases line up with TRBD2. The CDR3 is 15 residues long. The J segment lost 12 bases and the V segment lost 6 bases, leaving 11 bases of the junction unmatched. The V gene's germline CDR1 is MNHEY and CDR2 SMNVEV (reference sequence). The CDR3 DNA sequence: TGTGCCAGCAGACCCGGACTAGCGGGGGTCACTGGGCAGTTCTTC. This gives the protein CASRPGLAGVTGQFF.

V usage is TRBV27 and J usage is TRBJ1-6, with TRBD1 matching 7 bases. The CDR3 loop spans 13 amino acids. The ends lost 6 bases at V and 8 bases at J; junction bases unmatched: 4. Germline V lookup: CDR1 MNHEY, CDR2 SMNVEV (reference sequence). The CDR3 loop reads CASRGGWDSPLHF. CDR3 coding DNA: TGTGCCAGCAGAGGGGGCTGGGATTCACCCCTCCACTTT.

This clone was counted a few times. The chain joins TRBV5-1 to TRBJ1-1, with no clear D. Germline V lookup: CDR1 SGHRS, CDR2 YFSETQ. V was shortened by 6 bases and J by 7 bases, with 13 bases between the two germline ends. The CDR3 totals 12 residues. CDR3 nucleotides: TGCGCCAGCATCTCATACACAGATGAAGCTTTCTTT. Translated, it gives CASISYTDEAFF.

This chain connects TRBV5-1 to TRBJ1-2, with a possible D match to TRBD1 (5 bases). Germline CDR1 is SGHRS and CDR2 is YFSETQ. V shed 5 bases and J shed 4 bases, with 9 bases lying between them. The CDR3 runs to 12 residues. The CDR3 protein is CASSQGPYGYTF. The DNA for the CDR3 is TGCGCCAGCAGTCAGGGCCCCTATGGCTACACCTTC.

This clone is a singleton in its sample. The chain carries TRBV28 and TRBJ1-5; TRBD1 matches at 12 bases. CDR3 length equals 16 residues. V shed 5 bases, J shed 6 bases, and the junction held 8 bases outside the gene matches. Germline V gene lookup returns CDR1 MDHEN and CDR2 SYDVKM. This CDR3 is CASSPGGTGGGQPQHF. The DNA of the CDR3 is TGTGCCAGCAGTCCGGGCGGGACAGGGGGCGGTCAGCCCCAGCATTTT.

This rearrangement joins TRBV21-1 to TRBJ2-1; the tabulated D call, TRBD1, remains unverified against the DNA. TRBV21-1 is classified as a pseudogene. The CDR3 spans 17 residues. The DNA for the CDR3 is TGTGCCAGCAGCAAAAAAGGGAGGACAGGAATCTACAATGAGCAGTTCTTC. It is translated as CASSKKGRTGIYNEQFF.

V usage is TRBV7-9 and J usage is TRBJ2-1, with 8 bases that match TRBD1. The CDR3 has 13 amino acids. The germline CDR1 and CDR2 sequences are SEHNR and FQNEAQ (reference sequence). J was trimmed by 9 bases and V by 0 bases; bases with no gene match: 1. CDR3 protein: CASSLATGGEQFF. The CDR3, as DNA: TGTGCCAGCAGCTTAGCAACAGGGGGTGAGCAGTTCTTC. The full variable domain, its missing parts supplied by reference TRBV7-9 and TRBJ2-1, is DTGVSQNPRHKITKRGQNVTFRCDPISEHNRLYWYRQTLGQGPEFLTYFQNEAQLEKSRLLSDRFSAERPKGSFSTLEIQRTEQGDSAMYLCASSLATGGEQFFGPGTRLTVL.

The chain joins TRBV5-1 to TRBJ2-1; 15 nucleotides align to TRBD2. CDR1 is SGHRS, CDR2 YFSETQ, per germline. This CDR3 region has 17 residues. The ends lost 1 base at V and 4 bases at J; junction bases unmatched: 3. CDR3 amino acids: CASSLSGTSGRYNEQFF. The CDR3 DNA reads TGCGCCAGCAGCTTGTCGGGGACTAGCGGGAGGTACAATGAGCAGTTCTTC.

V and J are TRBV5-6 and TRBJ1-2; D unresolved. Deletions cut 0 bases from V and 7 bases from J, with 10 bases between. CDR3 size: 13 residues. Looked up from germline, CDR1 is SGHDT and CDR2 is YYEEEE. The CDR3 reads CASSLGRSGGYTF. In nucleotides, the CDR3 is TGTGCCAGCAGCTTGGGTCGGTCGGGTGGCTACACCTTC.